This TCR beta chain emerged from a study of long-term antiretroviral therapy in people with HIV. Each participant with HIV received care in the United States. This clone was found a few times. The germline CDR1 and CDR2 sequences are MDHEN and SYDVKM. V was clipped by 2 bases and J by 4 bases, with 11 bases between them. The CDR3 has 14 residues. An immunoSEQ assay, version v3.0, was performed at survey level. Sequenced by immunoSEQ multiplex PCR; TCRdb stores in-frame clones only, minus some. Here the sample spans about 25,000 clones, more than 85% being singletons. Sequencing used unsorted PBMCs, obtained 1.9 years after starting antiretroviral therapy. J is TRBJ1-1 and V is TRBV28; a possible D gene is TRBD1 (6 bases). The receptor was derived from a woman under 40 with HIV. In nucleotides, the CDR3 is TGTGCCAGCAGTTTAATGGGGGCCACCACTGAAGCTTTCTTT. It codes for CASSLMGATTEAFF.